The next 22 T cell receptor beta chains were all read from a single sample in a study of patients and donors after allogeneic stem cell transplantation. In TCRdb, the RT-PCR reads were re-called with MiXCR into one record per CDR3 protein. Of under 95,000 distinct CDR3 sequences listed, about 5% are singletons. The specimen was blood, either unsorted or a sorted T cell fraction (not recorded which). These receptors were collected from a human donor who was either an allogeneic HSCT recipient or a stem cell or donor lymphocyte infusion donor (not recorded which). It is not recorded whose cells these are; they may come from a transplant donor.

This clonotype was observed a few times. The chain couples TRBV27 to TRBJ2-7; 12 nucleotides agree with TRBD2. The germline V gene encodes CDR1 MNHEY and CDR2 SMNVEV (reference sequence). The CDR3 contains 15 residues. The junction had 6 bases not matched to a gene; V was cut back by 5 bases and J by 4 bases. The chain's CDR3 is CASSRMGLAGYEQYF. The DNA for the CDR3 is TGTGCCAGCAGTCGAATGGGACTAGCGGGTTACGAGCAGTACTTC.

Points on this clonotype: The conserved closing phenylalanine or tryptophan is absent in this CDR3, likely reflecting a read error. The DNA is left out, because the CDR3 cannot be placed on it with certainty; the CDR3 is given as TCRdb lists it. This chain joins TRBV21-1 and TRBJ2-5. TRBV21-1 is a pseudogene segment. The CDR3 numbers 11 amino acids, ends counted. The CDR3 loop is CASSKPRTRRS.

This clonotype was detected only a few times. The chain is built from TRBV5-5 and TRBJ1-1; D perhaps matches TRBD1 (6 bases). Trimming took off 4 bases at V and 1 base at J, with 17 bases between the two ends. The CDR3 has 16 amino acids. Per germline, CDR1 SGHKS and CDR2 YYEKEE (reference sequence). CDR3 in DNA: TGTGCCAGCAGCGGGGGGACCGGGACATCGAACACTGAAGCTTTCTTT. Translation gives CASSGGTGTSNTEAFF.

This clonotype has more than one count but fewer than ten. The rearrangement joins TRBV20-1 to TRBJ1-1; D is unresolved. The CDR3 spans 12 residues. V lost 6 bases to trimming and J lost 2 bases, with 10 bases between them. Germline-derived CDR1 and CDR2 are DFQATT and SNEGSKA (reference sequence). The chain's CDR3 is CSAPKGNTEAFF. The CDR3 nucleotides are TGCAGTGCACCTAAGGGTAACACTGAAGCTTTCTTT.

This clonotype was observed at least ten times. The V call is TRBV27, the J call TRBJ2-3; D remains ambiguous. V was trimmed by 4 bases and J by 3 bases, leaving 14 bases between them. The CDR3 contains 15 residues. Germline assignment: CDR1 MNHEY and CDR2 SMNVEV (reference sequence). CDR3 coding DNA: TGTGCCAGCAGTTCTGATGTCGTTATAACAGATACGCAGTATTTT. This sequence encodes CASSSDVVITDTQYF.

In its sample, this clonotype was seen many times. This rearrangement joins TRBV9 to TRBJ2-2; TRBD1 might be the D (6 bases). This CDR3 has 16 residues. V lost 3 bases, J lost 2 bases, and 14 bases lay in between. The germline V gene encodes CDR1 SGDLS and CDR2 YYNGEE. The CDR3 here is CASSAPQGVNTGELFF. In DNA form, the CDR3 reads TGTGCCAGCAGCGCCCCACAGGGAGTAAACACCGGGGAGCTGTTTTTT.

This clonotype was detected ten times or more. The chain combines TRBV20-1 with TRBJ2-3; the match to TRBD2 covers 8 bases. The CDR3 totals 13 residues. V dropped 6 bases and J dropped 2; count of bases not matched to a gene: 4. The germline V gene has CDR1 DFQATT and CDR2 SNEGSKA (reference sequence). The CDR3 region is CSALGLVTDTQYF. The CDR3 nucleotides are TGCAGTGCGCTGGGACTAGTCACAGATACGCAGTATTTT.

In its sample, this clonotype was seen a few times. Here the CDR3 DNA reads TGTGCCAGCAGTTTACAGCGGGAAGGCGAGCAGTACTTC. This translates into CASSLQREGEQYF. J is TRBJ2-7 and V is TRBV6-6, with 7 nucleotides matching TRBD2. Unmatched junction bases numbered 6, after V lost 4 bases and J lost 6 bases. Per the germline V gene, CDR1 is MNHNY and CDR2 is SVGAGI (reference sequence). CDR3 length equals 13 residues.

This clonotype was found a few times. V usage is TRBV10-2 and J usage is TRBJ2-7; 8 nucleotides match TRBD1. Germline lookup yields CDR1 WSHSY and CDR2 SAAADI. The CDR3 loop spans 15 amino acids. J was trimmed by 1 base and V by 3 bases; bases with no gene match: 5. CDR3 region: CASSEFTGGSYEQYF. The DNA of the CDR3 is TGCGCCAGCAGTGAATTCACAGGGGGATCCTACGAGCAGTACTTC.

This clonotype came up a few times. The rearrangement uses TRBV5-1 and TRBJ2-5; 14 bases match TRBD2. Germline V gene sequence: CDR1 SGHRS, CDR2 YFSETQ. Trimming took 6 bases from V and 2 from J; bases not matched to a gene: 6. The CDR3 sequence is 16 residues long. CDR3 sequence reads: CASTGLAGEGQETQYF. The CDR3 DNA sequence: TGCGCCAGCACGGGACTAGCGGGAGAAGGGCAAGAGACCCAGTACTTC.

There are a few counts of this clonotype. The J gene is TRBJ1-1, the V gene TRBV7-2, with no clear D. The ends were cut back, 5 bases at V and 2 bases at J, with 12 bases in the middle. This CDR3 region has 14 residues. Germline V gene data show CDR1 as SGHTA and CDR2 as FQGNSA. The CDR3 nucleotides are TGTGCCAGCAGCCTGATGGGGATAAACACTGAAGCTTTCTTT. Amino acids: CASSLMGINTEAFF.

A few counts support this clonotype. This sequence joins TRBV9 and TRBJ1-3, with a possible D match to TRBD1 (5 bases). The V gene lost 2 bases and the J gene lost 0 bases, with 15 bases spanning the gap. CDR1 SGDLS and CDR2 YYNGEE come from the germline V gene. This CDR3 has 17 amino acids. CDR3 sequence: CASSVGQTAISGNTIYF. The CDR3 nucleotides are TGTGCCAGCAGCGTCGGACAAACAGCAATCTCTGGAAACACCATATATTTT.

This clonotype was detected many times. The J gene is TRBJ1-4, the V gene TRBV15; D unresolved. CDR1 and CDR2 (germline): LNHNV, YYDKDF (reference sequence). The CDR3 extends over 15 amino acids. V lost 1 base, J lost 5 bases, and 11 bases lay in between. The CDR3 coding sequence is TGTGCCACCAGCAGAGTTAGGGAGGAGAATGAAAAACTGTTTTTT. Its protein is CATSRVREENEKLFF.

This clonotype came up many times. The chain uses TRBV7-3 and TRBJ2-1, with D possibly matching TRBD2 (7 bases). V gave up 1 base and J gave up 5 bases, with 15 bases separating them. Germline V gene sequence: CDR1 SGHTA, CDR2 FQGTGA. The CDR3 consists of 16 residues. The CDR3 coding sequence is TGTGCCAGCAGCTTAAAGGCGGGGGCCGGGAACAATGAGCAGTTCTTC. This gives the protein CASSLKAGAGNNEQFF.

The chain recombines TRBV20-1 with TRBJ2-1; the D gene is possibly TRBD1 (6 bases). The V end was cut by 0 bases, the J end by 9 bases, with 12 bases between. This CDR3 contains 13 residues. Per germline, CDR1 DFQATT and CDR2 SNEGSKA (reference sequence). The DNA of the CDR3 is TGCAGTGCTAGAGATAACAGGGTTCTTGAGCAGTTCTTC. Translating it yields CSARDNRVLEQFF.

This clonotype was seen repeatedly, ten times or more. The genes are TRBV29-1 and TRBJ1-1; maybe TRBD1 (5 bases). The CDR3 is made up of 15 amino acids. CDR1 and CDR2 from the germline V gene are SQVTM and ANQGSEA. V dropped 1 base and J dropped 5 bases, with 17 bases sitting between them. This CDR3 reads CSVEGGGDLGTEAFF. DNA for the CDR3: TGCAGCGTTGAAGGGGGGGGAGATTTGGGGACTGAAGCTTTCTTT.

In this sample, this clonotype turned up many times. The rearrangement joins TRBV6-5 to TRBJ1-2, with 7 bases matching TRBD1. Germline CDR1 reads MNHEY; CDR2 reads SVGAGI. V gave up 4 bases and J gave up 4 bases; unmatched junction bases: 6. The CDR3 runs to 14 residues. CDR3 loop: CASSSASGGYGYTF. The CDR3 region has the DNA TGTGCCAGCAGTTCTGCGTCAGGGGGCTATGGCTACACCTTC.

This clonotype was counted many times. The chain has TRBV3-1 and TRBJ1-3; no clear D gene. With 3 bases removed from V and 3 bases from J, the gap between germline ends came to 9 bases. CDR3 length: 14 residues. Germline loops: CDR1 LGHDT, CDR2 YNNKEL (reference sequence). For the CDR3, the DNA is TGTGCCAGCAGCCAGGTGGGCAGTGGAAACACCATATATTTT. Protein: CASSQVGSGNTIYF.

There are many counts of this clonotype. This chain links TRBV11-2 with TRBJ2-1, with 7 bases lining up with TRBD2. There are 19 residues in the CDR3. In germline, CDR1 is SGHAT, CDR2 FQNNGV. The J segment lost 0 bases and the V segment lost 0 bases, leaving 11 bases of the junction unmatched. In DNA, the CDR3 is TGTGCCAGCAGCTTAGATTCAGCTAGCGGAGTGAGCTCCTACAATGAGCAGTTCTTC. Translation gives CASSLDSASGVSSYNEQFF.

This clonotype showed up many times. V gene TRBV27 combines with J gene TRBJ2-3; TRBD1 is a possible D gene (5 bases). The CDR3 has 14 residues. The germline V gene has CDR1 MNHEY and CDR2 SMNVEV (reference sequence). Trimming pared 0 bases from V and 8 bases from J, leaving 12 bases between. CDR3 region: CASSLSGALPTQYF. The CDR3 coding sequence is TGTGCCAGCAGTTTATCAGGGGCCCTCCCTACGCAGTATTTT.

Ten or more counts support this clonotype. J is TRBJ2-1 and V is TRBV20-1, with 8 nucleotides matching TRBD2. The CDR3 extends over 16 amino acids. Per germline, CDR1 DFQATT and CDR2 SNEGSKA (reference sequence). V shed 7 bases, J shed 4 bases, and the junction held 15 bases outside the gene matches. The chain's CDR3 is CSGRPGKRERYNEQFF. Written as DNA, the CDR3 is TGCAGTGGACGCCCGGGAAAGCGGGAGAGATACAATGAGCAGTTCTTC.

This clonotype was counted ten times or more. The DNA of the CDR3 is TGTGCCAGCAGGCACGGACAGCTTAACACCGGGGAGCTGTTTTTT. It translates to CASRHGQLNTGELFF. The rearrangement joins TRBV6-1 to TRBJ2-2; D is perhaps TRBD1 (6 bases). V was trimmed by 6 bases and J by 2 bases, leaving 13 bases between them. Germline CDR1 is MNHNS and CDR2 is SASEGT. The CDR3 spans 15 residues.